Below are 12 T cell receptor beta chains sequenced from a single sample in a study of tumor and adjacent non-tumor tissue in lung cancer. This sample's RNA came from whole unsorted tissue. TCRbeta libraries were built with three rounds of nested PCR, modified from ARM-PCR. Via MiXCR, TCRdb re-called the multiplex PCR reads, giving one row per CDR3 protein. The sample records tens of thousands of distinct CDR3 sequences, around 64% being singletons. Specimen: lung tumor tissue. These receptors originate from a man aged 55 to 70 with non-small cell lung cancer.

This clonotype has only a few counts. V usage is TRBV6-4 and J usage is TRBJ2-1, with 11 bases identical to TRBD2. V shed 4 bases and J 15 bases; nucleotides not matched to a gene: 8. CDR3 size: 13 residues. Per the germline V gene, CDR1 is MRHNA and CDR2 is SNTAGT. CDR3 nucleotides: TGTGCCAGCAGTGCTACTAGCGGGAGTGGTCGGTTCTTC. Translated, it gives CASSATSGSGRFF.

With regard to this clonotype: Germline and junction disagree at one end, which may indicate a read error. J is TRBJ2-2 and V is TRBV4-3; D is ambiguous. The CDR3 sequence is 14 residues long. Germline V lookup: CDR1 LGHNA, CDR2 YSLEER. CDR3 residues: CASNQTPSTGELFF. In DNA form, the CDR3 reads TGCGCCAGCAACCAAACGCCGAGCACCGGGGAGCTGTTTTTT.

The chain uses TRBV11-2 and TRBJ1-2; D is ambiguous. Germline values: CDR1 SGHAT, CDR2 FQNNGV. This CDR3 is built from 14 residues. V dropped 5 bases and J dropped 0 bases, with 10 bases sitting between them. As DNA, the CDR3 is TGTGCCAGCAGCAAATCTTCGGCTAACTATGGCTACACCTTC. Amino acids: CASSKSSANYGYTF.

On this clonotype: One end of the junction varies from germline; a read error may be responsible. V and J are TRBV4-1 and TRBJ2-3; perhaps TRBD2 as D (6 bases). CDR3 size: 14 residues. CDR1 and CDR2 from the germline V gene are MGHRA and YSYEKL. This CDR3 is CASLGTFSTDMQYF. The CDR3 DNA is TGCGCCAGTCTCGGGACTTTCAGCACAGATATGCAGTATTTT.

This clonotype has a handful of counts. This clone may be a read error of a much larger clone one base away. This chain links TRBV6-6 with TRBJ2-5, with a possible D match to TRBD1 (6 bases). The CDR3 is 16 amino acids. V shed 5 bases and J shed 2 bases, with 18 bases lying between them. Germline V lookup: CDR1 MNHNY, CDR2 SVGAGI (reference sequence). This CDR3 reads CASSNLGTTRQETQYF. DNA of the CDR3: TGTGCCAGCAGTAACCTAGGGACAACAAGACAAGAGACCCAGTACTTC.

As for this clonotype: A read error may account for a junction end that differs from germline. The genes are TRBV29-1 and TRBJ1-2; TRBD1 might be the D (6 bases). The CDR3 has 14 residues. Germline loops: CDR1 SQVTM, CDR2 ANQGSEA. The CDR3 bases are TGCAGCGTTAAATTAGGGGGTCGCGGTGGGGGCTACACGTTC. Encoded protein: CSVKLGGRGGGYTF.

The table lists this clonotype with many counts. The gene calls are TRBV20-1 and TRBJ2-5; D ambiguous. CDR1 is DFQATT, CDR2 SNEGSKA, per germline (reference sequence). The V end was cut by 1 base, the J end by 5 bases, with 8 bases between. There are 12 residues in the CDR3. This CDR3 reads CSARGERETQYF. The CDR3, as DNA: TGCAGTGCTAGAGGCGAGAGGGAGACCCAGTACTTC.

Concerning this clonotype itself: An end of the junction does not agree with germline; a read error may underlie this. This sequence joins TRBV20-1 and TRBJ1-5, with 11 bases lining up with TRBD1. Germline CDR1 is DFQATT and CDR2 is SNEGSKA (reference sequence). CDR3 size: 16 residues. Written as DNA, the CDR3 is TGCAGTACTAGAGCCGGGACAGGGGGAACCAATCAGCCCCAGCATTTT. Translating it yields CSTRAGTGGTNQPQHF.

To note about this clonotype: The junction departs from germline at one end; a sequencing error may be responsible. This chain connects TRBV7-9 to TRBJ2-7; D perhaps matches TRBD1 (5 bases). The CDR3 is 18 amino acids. Germline V gives CDR1 SEHNR, CDR2 FQNEAQ (reference sequence). In DNA form, the CDR3 reads TGTGCAAGCAGCCTAGGCGGCACACACAGGCTACCATTTTACGAGCAGTACTTC. Translation: CASSLGGTHRLPFYEQYF.

About this clonotype: This may stem from a read error, because a much larger clone lies one nucleotide away. This sequence joins TRBV13 and TRBJ2-3; 9 bases are a match to TRBD1. Per germline, CDR1 PRHDT and CDR2 FYEKMQ (reference sequence). CDR3 size: 15 residues. The CDR3 here is CPSSRRTGGTDTQYF. The CDR3 nucleotides read TGTCCCAGCAGCCGCCGGACAGGGGGCACAGATACGCAGTATTTT. The complete variable domain, with remaining parts taken from reference TRBV13 and TRBJ2-3, reads AAGVIQSPRHLIKEKRETATLKCYPIPRHDTVYWYQQGPGQDPQFLISFYEKMQSDKGSIPDRFSAQQFSDYHSELNMSSLELGDSALYFCPSSRRTGGTDTQYFGPGTRLTVL.

The table lists this clonotype with many counts. The chain uses TRBV12-3 or TRBV12-4 and TRBJ2-1, with TRBD2 matching 14 bases. The CDR3 covers 16 residues. The ends lost 5 bases at V and 9 bases at J; junction bases unmatched: 9. CDR3 loop: CASSPLGTSGSVEQFF. The CDR3, as DNA: TGTGCCAGCAGTCCCTTAGGGACTAGCGGGAGCGTTGAGCAGTTCTTC.

About this clonotype: The CDR3 ends on some other residue instead of the conserved phenylalanine or tryptophan, so this is likely a read error. The chain carries TRBV11-2 and TRBJ2-5; D uncertain. CDR3 length: 14 residues. The germline V gene encodes CDR1 SGHAT and CDR2 FQNNGV. CDR3 nucleotide sequence: TGTGCCAGCAGCTCGACATGGATCTTCGAGACTCAGTACTCC. Its protein is CASSSTWIFETQYS.